Each of the 22 T cell receptor beta chains below was sequenced from the same sample in a study of blood T cell repertoires in COVID-19. Assay: immunoSEQ multiplex PCR; the TCRdb copy retains only in-frame clones and omits some. The sample records about 310,000 clones, around 86% being singletons. Material: peripheral blood. These receptors originate from a man between 45 and 60 years old with active or convalescent COVID-19.

The chain uses TRBV5-1 and TRBJ2-7; TRBD2 matches at 12 bases. V shed 5 bases, J shed 1 base, and the junction held 4 bases outside the gene matches. The length of the CDR3 is 15 residues. Germline lookup yields CDR1 SGHRS and CDR2 YFSETQ. The CDR3 spells CASSPLAGGSYEQYF. The CDR3 nucleotides are TGCGCCAGCAGTCCACTAGCGGGGGGTTCCTACGAGCAGTACTTC.

The chain couples TRBV2 to TRBJ1-6; D might be TRBD1 (6 bases). Trimming took 2 bases from V and 8 from J, leaving 16 bases between them. CDR3 size: 16 residues. Germline V gene lookup returns CDR1 SNHLY and CDR2 FYNNEI. The CDR3 sequence: CASSESGGQGHSPLHF. The CDR3 DNA reads TGTGCCAGCAGTGAATCGGGGGGGCAGGGACATTCACCCCTCCACTTT.

The CDR3 is CASTAGYYNEQFF. In nucleotides, the CDR3 is TGCGCCAGCACCGCGGGTTATTACAATGAGCAGTTCTTC. The rearrangement uses TRBV5-1 and TRBJ2-1, with a possible D match to TRBD2 (5 bases). The ends were cut back, 6 bases at V and 4 bases at J, with 11 bases in the middle. The CDR3 is made up of 13 amino acids. The germline gives CDR1 SGHRS, CDR2 YFSETQ.

As regards this clone: This specimen includes other DNA sequences encoding the same CDR3. This chain links TRBV7-2 with TRBJ2-3, with D uncertain. Trimming removed 3 bases at V and 2 bases at J, with 9 bases between. Germline CDR1 is SGHTA and CDR2 is FQGNSA. This CDR3 has 14 amino acids. In nucleotides, the CDR3 is TGTGCCAGCAGCTTGAGGCTATCCACAGATACGCAGTATTTT. Translated: CASSLRLSTDTQYF.

This clone was seen only a few times. The chain recombines TRBV28 with TRBJ1-4, with D tentatively TRBD1 (6 bases). V lost 6 bases to trimming and J lost 9 bases, with 17 bases between them. Germline V lookup: CDR1 MDHEN, CDR2 SYDVKM. This CDR3 contains 14 residues. The CDR3 loop reads CASRASGTPKKLFF. CDR3 sequence (DNA): TGTGCCAGCAGAGCTTCCGGGACACCTAAAAAACTGTTTTTT.

This chain uses TRBV10-3 with TRBJ1-2; tentatively, D is TRBD1 (6 bases). The CDR3 runs to 14 residues. Germline CDR1 is ENHRY and CDR2 is SYGVKD. The V end was cut by 5 bases, the J end by 1 base, with 11 bases between. The CDR3 region has the DNA TGTGCCATCAGTCAGACAGGAGTTAACTATGGCTACACCTTC. This translates into CAISQTGVNYGYTF.

The J gene is TRBJ2-7, the V gene TRBV19; TRBD1 matches 7 bases. V lost 6 bases and J lost 0; bases outside the gene matches: 5. Germline V gene lookup returns CDR1 LNHDA and CDR2 SQIVND (reference sequence). The CDR3 contains 14 residues. CDR3 in amino acids: CASSRQGTSYEQYF. The CDR3 DNA reads as TGTGCCAGTAGCCGACAGGGAACCTCCTACGAGCAGTACTTC.

In its sample, this clone was seen many times. CDR3 sequence: CASSSPDSGSGQFF. As DNA, the CDR3 is TGTGCCAGCAGCTCTCCGGATAGCGGGAGCGGGCAGTTCTTC. The chain has TRBV7-9 and TRBJ2-1; 9 nucleotides align to TRBD2. Per the germline V gene, CDR1 is SEHNR and CDR2 is FQNEAQ (reference sequence). The CDR3 extends over 14 amino acids. V shed 4 bases and J 12 bases; nucleotides not matched to a gene: 10. The full variable domain, rest sourced from reference TRBV7-9 and TRBJ2-1, is DTGVSQNPRHKITKRGQNVTFRCDPISEHNRLYWYRQTLGQGPEFLTYFQNEAQLEKSRLLSDRFSAERPKGSFSTLEIQRTEQGDSAMYLCASSSPDSGSGQFFGPGTRLTVL.

J is TRBJ2-7 and V is TRBV11-2; perhaps TRBD1 as D (5 bases). The germline V gene encodes CDR1 SGHAT and CDR2 FQNNGV. The CDR3 sequence is 12 residues long. Between the trimmed V and J ends, which lost 4 bases and 5 bases, there was a span of 9 bases. This CDR3 is CASSWQGDEQYF. CDR3 in DNA: TGTGCCAGCAGCTGGCAGGGTGACGAGCAGTACTTC.

V and J are TRBV5-1 and TRBJ2-2, with TRBD2 matching over 9 bases. V lost 2 bases, J lost 5 bases, and 4 bases stayed unmatched. Per germline, CDR1 SGHRS and CDR2 YFSETQ. This CDR3 has 15 amino acids. The CDR3 sequence is CASSFSGSGTGELFF. The CDR3 DNA reads TGCGCCAGCAGCTTTAGCGGGAGTGGTACCGGGGAGCTGTTTTTT.

The chain combines TRBV2 with TRBJ2-1, with D possibly matching TRBD2 (5 bases). This CDR3 has 13 residues. V gave up 0 bases and J gave up 10 bases, with 10 bases separating them. Germline values: CDR1 SNHLY, CDR2 FYNNEI. CDR3: CASSEAGSGEQFF. In DNA, the CDR3 is TGTGCCAGCAGTGAAGCTGGCTCGGGGGAGCAGTTCTTC.

This chain joins TRBV27 and TRBJ1-1, with D possibly matching TRBD1 (6 bases). This CDR3 contains 13 residues. Per the germline V gene, CDR1 is MNHEY and CDR2 is SMNVEV (reference sequence). Deletions cut 7 bases from V and 10 bases from J, with 19 bases between. The CDR3 reads CASIGRLDSPAFF. The CDR3 DNA reads TGTGCCAGCATAGGCCGCTTGGACAGTCCAGCTTTCTTT.

The chain has TRBV28 and TRBJ1-2; D might be TRBD1 (5 bases). CDR3 length: 13 residues. The germline V and J ends were trimmed by 7 bases and 3 bases, with 12 bases remaining between them. Germline V CDR1 and CDR2: MDHEN, SYDVKM. The CDR3 DNA reads TGTGCCAGCATCTCCAGGGTGGACTATGGCTACACCTTC. Translation: CASISRVDYGYTF.

The sample holds a few counts of this clone. The same CDR3 can be traced to other DNA sequences in this sample. This chain links TRBV5-6 with TRBJ1-2; TRBD1 matches 7 bases. V shed 4 bases and J 2 bases; nucleotides not matched to a gene: 2. Germline loops: CDR1 SGHDT, CDR2 YYEEEE. The CDR3 covers 13 residues. The CDR3: CASSPDRNYGYTF. In DNA form, the CDR3 reads TGTGCCAGCAGCCCGGACAGGAACTATGGCTACACCTTC.

The chain is built from TRBV7-9 and TRBJ1-2, with D perhaps TRBD1 (6 bases). Germline lookup yields CDR1 SEHNR and CDR2 FQNEAQ (reference sequence). Trimming pared 0 bases from V and 7 bases from J, leaving 15 bases between. The CDR3 consists of 15 residues. The CDR3 bases are TGTGCCAGCAGCTTAGCGGCAGGGGTAAGGGGTGGCTACACCTTC. Translated, it gives CASSLAAGVRGGYTF.

V and J are TRBV2 and TRBJ1-1, with D unclear. V was cut by 4 bases and J by 4 bases, with 10 bases left in between. This CDR3 is 13 amino acids long. Germline CDR1 SNHLY, CDR2 FYNNEI. The chain's CDR3 is CASSVGEGTEAFF. DNA for the CDR3: TGTGCCAGCAGTGTGGGTGAGGGCACTGAAGCTTTCTTT. Combining the CDR3 with reference TRBV2 and TRBJ1-1 gives the whole variable domain EPEVTQTPSHQVTQMGQEVILRCVPISNHLYFYWYRQILGQKVEFLVSFYNNEISEKSEIFDDQFSVERPDGSNFTLKIRSTKLEDSAMYFCASSVGEGTEAFFGQGTRLTVV.

The chain recombines TRBV19 with TRBJ1-5; 7 bases fit TRBD1. J gave up 4 bases and V 7 bases, and 7 bases lay outside the gene matches. CDR1 is LNHDA and CDR2 is SQIVND in the germline V gene (reference sequence). The CDR3 is 14 amino acids. The chain's CDR3 is CASKAPGQNQPQHF. In DNA form, the CDR3 reads TGTGCCAGTAAGGCTCCGGGACAGAATCAGCCCCAGCATTTT.

The chain joins TRBV18 to TRBJ1-1; 9 nucleotides agree with TRBD1. J lost 5 bases, V lost 3 bases, and 4 bases had no gene match. CDR3 size: 14 residues. The germline gives CDR1 KGHSH, CDR2 LQKENI. CDR3 in DNA: TGTGCCAGCTCACCCGTGGACAGGGGAACTGAAGCTTTCTTT. Its protein product is CASSPVDRGTEAFF.

This clone was counted only a few times. This chain connects TRBV30 to TRBJ1-6; TRBD1 might be the D (5 bases). The ends were cut back, 4 bases at V and 7 bases at J, with 14 bases in the middle. Germline loops: CDR1 GTSNPN, CDR2 SVGIG (reference sequence). CDR3 length equals 14 residues. The CDR3 nucleotides are TGTGCCTGGACCCTCGGACACGAGAATTCACCCCTCCACTTT. Its protein product is CAWTLGHENSPLHF.

The chain is built from TRBV30 and TRBJ1-1; D is possibly TRBD1 (6 bases). V gave up 3 bases and J gave up 9 bases, with 20 bases separating them. CDR1 and CDR2 from the germline V gene are GTSNPN and SVGIG (reference sequence). This CDR3 region has 14 residues. CDR3 bases: TGTGCCTGGAGGTTCCAACAGGGAGAAGGTAAAGCTTTCTTT. It is translated as CAWRFQQGEGKAFF.

A word on this clone: The sample carries other DNA sequences with the same CDR3. The rearrangement joins TRBV18 to TRBJ2-2, with TRBD2 identical over 12 bases. With 3 bases clipped from V and 5 bases from J, the junction kept 4 bases outside the gene matches. The CDR3 totals 16 residues. Germline CDR1 KGHSH, CDR2 LQKENI. CDR3 nucleotides: TGTGCCAGCTCACCTCGACTAGCGGGAGTTACCGGGGAGCTGTTTTTT. Translating it yields CASSPRLAGVTGELFF.

This clone showed up just once. J is TRBJ1-1 and V is TRBV6-5; 8 bases match TRBD1. V was clipped by 8 bases and J by 3 bases; unmatched bases: 5. The germline V gene encodes CDR1 MNHEY and CDR2 SVGAGI. The CDR3 extends over 13 amino acids. The CDR3 nucleotides are TGTGCCAGCTCGCAGGGGGCGGACACTGAAGCTTTCTTT. Its protein is CASSQGADTEAFF.